Sequencing of this T cell receptor beta chain was carried out in a study of T cells in Graves' hyperthyroidism and ophthalmopathy. For this clonotype: Its antigen is currently unknown.

The patients, who ranged from 18 to 65 in age, presented with newly diagnosed hyperthyroidism lasting under 2 months. The V gene's germline CDR1 is KGHDR and CDR2 SFDVKD. The CDR3 runs 16 residues. Deletions cut 4 bases from V and 3 bases from J, with 17 bases between. General study results and limits: Ophthalmopathy was distinguished from stable hyperthyroidism by 13 V-J signatures.

RNA transcripts gave rise to amplified TCR beta CDR3 regions. The HTBI set primed first-round TCR CDR3 RT-PCR. Via MiXCR, TCRdb re-called the multiplex PCR reads, giving one row per CDR3 protein. The sample has approximately 560,000 distinct CDR3 sequences; roughly 50% are singletons. The source of this sequence is a woman in her late teens or twenties with Graves' hyperthyroidism. The J gene is TRBJ1-2, the V gene TRBV24-1, with D perhaps TRBD1 (6 bases). The sequenced material came from peripheral blood or thyroid tissue (not recorded which). The CDR3 coding sequence is TGTGCCACCAGTGACAAACGGACCAGGGGCGACTATGGCTACACCTTC. Translating it yields CATSDKRTRGDYGYTF.